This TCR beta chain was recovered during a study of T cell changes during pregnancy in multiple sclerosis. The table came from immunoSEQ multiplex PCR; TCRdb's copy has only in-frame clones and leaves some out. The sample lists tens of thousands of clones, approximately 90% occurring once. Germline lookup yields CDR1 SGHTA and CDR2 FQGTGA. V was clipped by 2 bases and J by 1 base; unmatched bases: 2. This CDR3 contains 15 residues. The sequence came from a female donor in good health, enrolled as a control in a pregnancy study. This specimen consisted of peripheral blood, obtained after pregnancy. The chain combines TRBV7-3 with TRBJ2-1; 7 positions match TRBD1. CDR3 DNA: TGTGCCAGCAGCTTACCGGGACAGTCCTACAATGAGCAGTTCTTC. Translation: CASSLPGQSYNEQFF.